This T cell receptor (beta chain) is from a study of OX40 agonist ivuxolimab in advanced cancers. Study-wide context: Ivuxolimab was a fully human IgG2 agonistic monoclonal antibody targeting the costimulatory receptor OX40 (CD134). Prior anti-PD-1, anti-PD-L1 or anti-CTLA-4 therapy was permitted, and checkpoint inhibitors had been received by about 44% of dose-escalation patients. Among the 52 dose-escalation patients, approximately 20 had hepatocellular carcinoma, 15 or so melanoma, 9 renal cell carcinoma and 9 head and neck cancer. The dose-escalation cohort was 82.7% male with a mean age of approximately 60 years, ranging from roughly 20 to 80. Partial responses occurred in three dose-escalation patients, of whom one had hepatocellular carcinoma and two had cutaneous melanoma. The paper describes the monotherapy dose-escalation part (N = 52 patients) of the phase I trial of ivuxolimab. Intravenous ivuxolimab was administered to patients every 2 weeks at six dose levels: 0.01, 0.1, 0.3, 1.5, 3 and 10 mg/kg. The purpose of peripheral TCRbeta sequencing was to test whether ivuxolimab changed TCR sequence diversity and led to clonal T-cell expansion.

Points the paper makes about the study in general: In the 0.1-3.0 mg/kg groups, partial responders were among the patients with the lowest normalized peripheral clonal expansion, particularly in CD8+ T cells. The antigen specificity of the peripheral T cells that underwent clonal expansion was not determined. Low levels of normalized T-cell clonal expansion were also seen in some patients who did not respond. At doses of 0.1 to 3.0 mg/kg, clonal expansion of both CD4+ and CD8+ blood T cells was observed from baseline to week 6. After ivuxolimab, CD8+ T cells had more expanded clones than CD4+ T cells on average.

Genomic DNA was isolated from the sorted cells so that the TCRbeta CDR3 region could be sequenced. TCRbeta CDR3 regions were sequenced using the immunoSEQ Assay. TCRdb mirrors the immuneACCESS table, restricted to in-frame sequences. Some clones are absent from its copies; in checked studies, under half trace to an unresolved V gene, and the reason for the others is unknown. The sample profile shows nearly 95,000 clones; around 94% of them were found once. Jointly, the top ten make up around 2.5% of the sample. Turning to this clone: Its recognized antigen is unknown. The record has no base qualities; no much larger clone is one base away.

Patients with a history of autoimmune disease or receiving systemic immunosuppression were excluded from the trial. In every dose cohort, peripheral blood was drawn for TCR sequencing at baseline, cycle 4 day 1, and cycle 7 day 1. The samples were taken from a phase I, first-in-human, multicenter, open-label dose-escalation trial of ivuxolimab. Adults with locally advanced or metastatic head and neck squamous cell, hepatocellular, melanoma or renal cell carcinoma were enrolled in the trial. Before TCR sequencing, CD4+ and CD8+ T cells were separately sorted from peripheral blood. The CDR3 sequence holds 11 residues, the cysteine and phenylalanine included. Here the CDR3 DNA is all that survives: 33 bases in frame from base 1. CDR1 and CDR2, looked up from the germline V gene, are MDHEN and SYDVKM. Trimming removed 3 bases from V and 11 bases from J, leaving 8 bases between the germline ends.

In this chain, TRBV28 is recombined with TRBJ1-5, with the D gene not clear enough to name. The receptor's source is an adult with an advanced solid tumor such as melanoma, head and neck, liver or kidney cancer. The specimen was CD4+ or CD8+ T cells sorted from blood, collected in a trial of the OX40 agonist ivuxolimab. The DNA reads TGTGCCAGCAGTTTCTTACAAACCCAGCATTTT. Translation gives CASSFLQTQHF.